The 8 T cell receptor beta chains below all came from one sample that was sequenced in a study of blood T cell repertoires in COVID-19. Sequenced by immunoSEQ multiplex PCR; TCRdb stores in-frame clones only, minus some. Of more than 140,000 clones listed, around nine tenths are singletons. Sequencing input: peripheral blood. The source is a woman aged 55-69 years with acute or convalescent COVID-19.

The gene calls are TRBV3-1 (or the pseudogene TRBV3-2) and TRBJ1-2; D gene uncertain. Germline CDR1 is LGHDT and CDR2 is YNNKEL (reference sequence). The CDR3 sequence is 14 residues long. V lost 1 base and J 1 base, leaving 7 bases between the germline ends. CDR3 in amino acids: CASSQGAVNYGYTF. The CDR3 DNA follows: TGTGCCAGCAGCCAAGGCGCTGTTAACTATGGCTACACCTTC.

The chain employs TRBV30 and TRBJ1-2, with D tentatively TRBD1 (6 bases). The CDR3 spans 14 residues. Germline CDR1 and CDR2: GTSNPN and SVGIG (reference sequence). V lost 6 bases and J 4 bases, leaving 18 bases between the germline ends. The CDR3 nucleotides read TGTGCCTGTCGAAAACAGGGTTATGGCTATGGCTACACCTTC. It encodes CACRKQGYGYGYTF.

The CDR3 DNA is TGTGCCAGCAGCCAGCGGGGGGTTTACACAGATACGCAGTATTTT. Amino acids: CASSQRGVYTDTQYF. V is TRBV4-2 and J is TRBJ2-3; 8 bases fit TRBD2. Trimming removed 3 bases from V and 2 bases from J; junction bases left unmatched: 4. The CDR3 spans 15 residues. Germline-derived CDR1 and CDR2 are LGHNA and YNFKEQ.

The CDR3: CASSESGAGQPQHF. In DNA, the CDR3 is TGTGCCAGCAGTGAGTCAGGGGCGGGTCAGCCCCAGCATTTT. The chain couples TRBV25-1 to TRBJ1-5; D is perhaps TRBD1 (6 bases). Germline lookup yields CDR1 MGHDK and CDR2 SYGVNS. Trimming removed 3 bases from V and 6 bases from J, with 12 bases in between. The CDR3 is made up of 14 amino acids.

The genes are TRBV2 and TRBJ2-5; D unclear. The CDR3 sequence is 11 residues long. Germline CDR1 SNHLY, CDR2 FYNNEI. The V and J ends lost 6 bases and 7 bases respectively, with 9 bases between them. The CDR3 region is CASRVSGTQYF. CDR3 coding DNA: TGTGCCAGCAGGGTCAGTGGGACCCAGTACTTC.

DNA of the CDR3: TGTGCCTGGAGTGTACCGGGCGGGGGGCTAACAGATACGCAGTATTTT. This codes for CAWSVPGGGLTDTQYF. The rearrangement uses TRBV30 and TRBJ2-3, with 8 bases lining up with TRBD2. V was pared by 0 bases and J by 3 bases, with 8 bases of the junction left unmatched. This CDR3 contains 16 residues. Germline-derived CDR1 and CDR2 are GTSNPN and SVGIG (reference sequence).

In its sample, this clone was seen once. V and J are TRBV28 and TRBJ1-1; a possible D gene is TRBD1 (5 bases). V was shortened by 4 bases and J by 0 bases, with 15 bases between the two germline ends. This CDR3 is built from 16 residues. Germline V lookup: CDR1 MDHEN, CDR2 SYDVKM. The CDR3 bases are TGTGCCAGCAGTTGGGGCGGCGGAAACATGAACACTGAAGCTTTCTTT. It yields the protein CASSWGGGNMNTEAFF.

The genes are TRBV7-9 and TRBJ1-1; D is ambiguous. CDR3 length: 14 amino acids. Germline-derived CDR1 and CDR2 are SEHNR and FQNEAQ (reference sequence). The V gene lost 5 bases and the J gene lost 1 base, with 11 bases spanning the gap. The CDR3: CASSLTGQNTEAFF. The CDR3, as DNA: TGTGCCAGCAGCCTAACTGGGCAGAACACTGAAGCTTTCTTT.